This paragraph reports one TCR beta chain. This sample is part of a study of blood T cell repertoires in COVID-19. Original processing notes: For nucleated cells, counts were estimated from reference gene primer amplification. Data came from immunoSEQ multiplex PCR; TCRdb stores just in-frame clones and leaves some out. The D gene and trimming were derived from the DNA, and the V and J assignments and clone size from that table. This table holds over 120,000 clones, about 76% found once. Seattle's cohort entered during active infection and was followed longitudinally. Germline V gene lookup returns CDR1 LNHNV and CDR2 YYDKDF (reference sequence). CDR3 length: 16 residues. The ends were cut back, 6 bases at V and 2 bases at J, with 18 bases in the middle.

This chain joins TRBV15 and TRBJ2-3, with D unclear. Material: peripheral blood. The TCR sequence derives from a woman in her seventies with COVID-19, enrolled during active disease. The CDR3 spells CATSARSGRLTDTQYF. The DNA for the CDR3 is TGTGCCACCAGTGCCCGCTCTGGCCGACTCACAGATACGCAGTATTTT.